This T cell receptor beta chain was found in a study of blood T cell repertoires in COVID-19. Germline V CDR1 and CDR2: SGHRS, YFSETQ. Between the trimmed V and J ends, which lost 0 bases and 1 base, there was a span of 8 bases. The length of the CDR3 is 16 residues. Across 24 US areas, participants ranged in age from roughly 18 to 89 years. Cohorts were based on clinical histories the participants reported. Study processing details: Nucleated cell number was recorded as an estimate derived from reference gene primer amplification. The data were produced by immunoSEQ multiplex PCR, yet TCRdb's version contains in-frame clones alone and is incomplete. V and J calls and clone size follow that table, whereas D and trimming were derived from the DNA. Of about 180,000 clones listed, around 80% were seen once; the top ten hold over 12%.

The sequence was collected from a middle-aged man who had recovered from COVID-19. The sequenced material came from PBMCs or T cells enriched from blood (not recorded which). This chain links TRBV5-1 with TRBJ2-6; D ambiguous. The CDR3, as DNA: TGCGCCAGCAGCTTGGCCCCCGCGTCTGGGGCCAACGTCCTGACTTTC. Protein product: CASSLAPASGANVLTF.